This T cell receptor (beta chain) was sequenced during a study of shared clonotypes between healthy human individuals. The overall study: CD4 naive and memory got three plates each, CD8 naive two, CD8 memory one. General study findings and limits: Naive subsets usually exceeded memory subsets in estimated richness. Among donors, the sharing of clonotypes was expected to be influenced by sequencing depth. For naive CD4 cells, 4.5% to 6.5% of clonotypes were shared across a handful of donors.

Germline values: CDR1 MNHEY, CDR2 SVGAGI. The V gene lost 4 bases and the J gene lost 5 bases, with 20 bases spanning the gap. This CDR3 is built from 16 residues. For this clone: Its antigen is not known.

The naive CD8 fraction comprised CD45RO-negative cells positively selected for CCR7 and excluded terminally differentiated effector memory CD45RA+ cells. TCRdb's copy holds only in-frame clones and misses some; the assay was immunoSEQ multiplex PCR. The data contain about 2.1 million clones, over 85% of them singletons. The sample was naive CD8+ T cells from PBMCs. This sequence was found in a man between 18 and 35 years old in good health. Some clones in this sample may be carry-over from other donors' samples. This chain connects TRBV6-5 to TRBJ1-2; maybe TRBD1 (5 bases). This chain's CDR3 is CASSWFQGGTGYGYTF. CDR3 coding DNA: TGTGCCAGCAGTTGGTTCCAGGGCGGCACGGGGTATGGCTACACCTTC.